These 19 T cell receptor beta chains were all obtained from the same sample, sequenced in a study of blood T cells in healthy people across ages. A J-beta primer mix and a sample-barcoded 5' primer were used in a second PCR of about 7 to 12 cycles. TCRdb redid the calling of the 5' RACE reads with MiXCR, one entry per CDR3 protein. The sample consists of roughly 1.7 million distinct CDR3 sequences, roughly 32% of them appearing once. The sequencing input was blood. All receptors derive from a woman in her 30s in good health.

As DNA, the CDR3 is TGTGCCAGCAGTTACCCCGGACAACTGAACACTGAAGCTTTCTTT. It is translated as CASSYPGQLNTEAFF. The genes are TRBV6-2 or TRBV6-3 and TRBJ1-1; a possible D gene is TRBD1 (5 bases). Germline V gene sequence: CDR1 MNHEY, CDR2 SVGEGT. The V and J ends lost 2 bases and 0 bases respectively, with 10 bases between them. The CDR3 is made up of 15 amino acids.

About this clonotype itself: The junction differs from germline at one of its ends, possibly a read error. The chain carries TRBV12-3 or TRBV12-4 and TRBJ2-1; 11 bases align to TRBD2. This CDR3 has 16 amino acids. CDR3 sequence (DNA): TGTGTCAGCAGTCCCGGGACTAGCGGCAAGGACAATGAGCAGTTCTTC. Translation gives CVSSPGTSGKDNEQFF.

In the case of this clonotype: This may stem from a read error, because a much larger clone lies one nucleotide away. This rearrangement joins TRBV12-3 or TRBV12-4 to TRBJ2-1, with D maybe TRBD2 (6 bases). The length of the CDR3 is 16 residues. The chain's CDR3 is CASSPGRDSSHNEQFF. CDR3 DNA sequence: TGTGCCAGCAGTCCCGGCAGGGACTCCTCCCACAATGAGCAGTTCTTC.

This clonotype was seen many times. V gene TRBV10-3 combines with J gene TRBJ2-1; D ambiguous. CDR3 size: 16 residues. CDR1 ENHRY and CDR2 SYGVKD come from the germline V gene. The ends were cut back, 2 bases at V and 0 bases at J, with 11 bases in the middle. DNA for the CDR3: TGTGCCATCAGTGAGGCCACACCGAGCTCCTACAATGAGCAGTTCTTC. It yields the protein CAISEATPSSYNEQFF.

This clonotype was detected only a few times. The rearrangement links TRBV2 to TRBJ2-1; 14 bases are shared with TRBD2. The CDR3 is 19 residues long. Unmatched junction bases numbered 20, after V lost 10 bases and J lost 6 bases. CDR1 and CDR2 from the germline V gene are SNHLY and FYNNEI. The chain's CDR3 is CATIITSGTSGRARNEQFF. CDR3 DNA: TGTGCCACCATTATTACCTCCGGGACTAGCGGGAGAGCCCGCAATGAGCAGTTCTTC.

This clonotype has only one observation. The rearrangement links TRBV9 to TRBJ2-1, with D unresolved. The end of the DNA is better explained by TRBJ2-7, so the J call may be wrong. The V gene's germline CDR1 is SGDLS and CDR2 YYNGEE. CDR3 length: 16 amino acids. CDR3 loop: CASSVEKGRPYNEQYF. CDR3 sequence (DNA): TGTGCCAGCAGCGTAGAAAAGGGCCGTCCCTACAATGAGCAGTACTTC.

This clonotype turned up a few times. For the CDR3, the DNA is TGTGCCAGCAGCTTAGTAGCAACAGGCGGATCAATATTCGGCAATCAGCCCCAGCATTTT. Protein product: CASSLVATGGSIFGNQPQHF. The chain is built from TRBV7-9 and TRBJ1-5; possible D gene TRBD1, 5 bases. This CDR3 contains 20 residues. The V end lost 1 base, the J end lost 2 bases, and 24 bases lay between the germline ends. Per germline, CDR1 SEHNR and CDR2 FQNEAQ (reference sequence).

This rearrangement joins TRBV6-1 to TRBJ1-3; tentative D call: TRBD1 (5 bases). CDR1 and CDR2 from the germline V gene are MNHNS and SASEGT. The CDR3 is 14 residues long. V lost 3 bases and J 0 bases, leaving 6 bases between the germline ends. The DNA for the CDR3 is TGTGCCAGCAGTGAGGGACGCTCTGGAAACACCATATATTTT. Protein sequence: CASSEGRSGNTIYF.

This clonotype showed up just once. V and J are TRBV5-6 and TRBJ2-3; 8 bases align to TRBD2. The V gene's germline CDR1 is SGHDT and CDR2 YYEEEE. Trimming at V came to 4 bases and at J to 0 bases, leaving 7 bases not matched to a gene. CDR3 length equals 16 residues. The CDR3 spells CASSPGGISSTDTQYF. The CDR3, as DNA: TGTGCCAGCAGCCCGGGGGGGATTTCTAGCACAGATACGCAGTATTTT.

The V and J genes are TRBV10-3 and TRBJ2-1; TRBD2 might be the D (6 bases). The CDR3 sequence is 15 residues long. The germline V gene has CDR1 ENHRY and CDR2 SYGVKD. The V end lost 5 bases, the J end lost 4 bases, and 15 bases lay between the germline ends. The CDR3 nucleotides read TGTGCCATCAGTAACCGGGACTCCAAATACAATGAGCAGTTCTTC. Protein: CAISNRDSKYNEQFF.

In this sample, this clonotype turned up a few times. CDR3 in amino acids: CASSFTSERVTDTQYF. Written as DNA, the CDR3 is TGTGCCAGCAGTTTTACTAGCGAGCGAGTCACAGATACGCAGTATTTT. The chain carries TRBV2 and TRBJ2-3; 7 bases agree with TRBD2. Germline loops: CDR1 SNHLY, CDR2 FYNNEI. V shed 5 bases and J 2 bases; nucleotides not matched to a gene: 10. CDR3 size: 16 residues.

This clonotype was detected only a few times. The rearrangement joins TRBV10-3 to TRBJ2-3; TRBD2 aligns across 10 bases. Germline V lookup: CDR1 ENHRY, CDR2 SYGVKD. This CDR3 has 16 residues. V shed 0 bases, J shed 0 bases, and the junction held 0 bases outside the gene matches. The chain's CDR3 is CAISESTSGSTDTQYF. The CDR3, as DNA: TGTGCCATCAGTGAGTCGACTAGCGGGAGCACAGATACGCAGTATTTT.

This clonotype was picked up many times. The chain links TRBV24-1 to TRBJ2-3, with a weak D call TRBD2 (6 bases). The V gene lost 4 bases and the J gene lost 4 bases, with 8 bases spanning the gap. Germline V lookup: CDR1 KGHDR, CDR2 SFDVKD. The CDR3 totals 13 residues. The CDR3 sequence is CATSEGGADTQYF. The DNA for the CDR3 is TGTGCCACCAGTGAAGGAGGGGCAGATACGCAGTATTTT.

The chain combines TRBV3-1 with TRBJ2-3, with 8 bases identical to TRBD1. V was pared by 1 base and J by 5 bases, with 5 bases of the junction left unmatched. The CDR3 is made up of 15 amino acids. Per germline, CDR1 LGHDT and CDR2 YNNKEL (reference sequence). DNA of the CDR3: TGTGCCAGCAGCCAAGGGACAGGGTTTGGAGATACGCAGTATTTT. This encodes CASSQGTGFGDTQYF.

The rearrangement links TRBV27 to TRBJ2-7, with 7 bases that match TRBD1. From germline, CDR1 is MNHEY and CDR2 SMNVEV (reference sequence). The CDR3 length is 15 residues. The V segment lost 6 bases and the J segment 2 bases; nucleotides outside the gene matches: 10. CDR3 protein: CASRRTGTAPYEQYF. CDR3 nucleotide sequence: TGTGCCAGCAGAAGGACCGGGACAGCCCCCTACGAGCAGTACTTC.

The genes are TRBV20-1 and TRBJ2-1; D not resolved. CDR3 length: 13 residues. Looked up from germline, CDR1 is DFQATT and CDR2 is SNEGSKA (reference sequence). The V gene lost 1 base and the J gene lost 7 bases, with 11 bases spanning the gap. CDR3 bases: TGCAGTGCTAGAGTGCGTCTAGTGAATGAGCAGTTCTTC. This sequence encodes CSARVRLVNEQFF.

The table lists this clonotype with many counts. The gene calls are TRBV12-3 or TRBV12-4 and TRBJ2-5; D is undetermined. V lost 0 bases, J lost 1 base, and 9 bases lay in between. The CDR3 extends over 15 amino acids. In DNA, the CDR3 is TGTGCCAGCAGTTTAGCGCTGGCGGTCCAAGAGACCCAGTACTTC. Protein product: CASSLALAVQETQYF.

Only a few counts were recorded for this clonotype. V is TRBV27 and J is TRBJ2-5; 8 nucleotides align to TRBD2. The CDR3 spans 13 residues. With V trimmed by 7 bases and J by 4 bases, 5 bases remained unmatched. CDR1 is MNHEY and CDR2 is SMNVEV in the germline V gene (reference sequence). The CDR3 region is CASTSGGGETQYF. For the CDR3, the DNA is TGTGCCAGCACCTCCGGGGGGGGAGAGACCCAGTACTTC.

This clonotype was seen more than once but under ten times. The chain carries TRBV20-1 and TRBJ2-7; 13 nucleotides match TRBD2. The last part of the DNA fits TRBJ2-5 better; the J call may be wrong. The CDR3 loop spans 15 amino acids. Per germline, CDR1 DFQATT and CDR2 SNEGSKA (reference sequence). CDR3 in DNA: TGCAGTGCTGGGGGGACTAGCGGGGTCTGGAAGACCCAGTACTTC. Its protein product is CSAGGTSGVWKTQYF.